The entry that follows covers one T cell receptor (beta chain) sequence. This sample was taken from a study of blood T cell repertoires in COVID-19. Symptom resolution, clearance, or two negative PCRs marked donors in Cohort 3 as recovered. The CDR3 loop spans 13 amino acids. From germline, CDR1 is KGHSH and CDR2 LQKENI. Trimming cost V 2 bases and J 4 bases, with 6 bases left between them. Assay: immunoSEQ multiplex PCR; the TCRdb copy retains only in-frame clones and omits some. The sample holds approximately 100,000 clones; about 86% are singletons and the top ten take approximately 2.5%. The chain carries TRBV18 and TRBJ1-5; no clear D. This TCR came from a woman aged 50 to 65 who had recovered from COVID-19. Input material: PBMCs or T cells enriched from blood (not recorded which). The CDR3 DNA is TGTGCCAGCTCACCAGACTGGAATCAGCCCCAGCATTTT. Translated, it gives CASSPDWNQPQHF.